This TCR beta chain was obtained from a study of regulatory T cells in long-lasting Graves disease (dated by TCRdb to the early 2020s). For the wider study: Patients with newly diagnosed Graves' disease had been on antithyroid drugs for under 3 months. Patients with persistent Graves' disease were compared with patients with newly diagnosed Graves' disease using TCR sequencing and RNA sequencing of peripheral blood. A total of around 35 samples underwent TCR sequencing: about 13 from persistent and some 20 from newly diagnosed Graves' disease patients. The study was conducted in China and was registered as a clinical trial. Overall study results and their limits: Patients with persistent disease shared more public clonotypes (over 2,500) than newly diagnosed patients did (966). Sequencing and analysis were limited to the TCR beta chain. TRBV28, TRBJ1-2 and TRBJ2-5 were preferentially used in persistent disease, while TRBV20-1 and TRBJ2-1 were favored in newly diagnosed disease. Peripheral blood alone was examined, since thyroid tissue, which constituted the primary lesion, could not be accessed. Compared with newly diagnosed patients, patients with persistent Graves' disease had lower TCR Shannon entropy and fewer highly expanded clones, which suggests clonal expansion. The small sample size was acknowledged by the authors as a limitation that may reduce accuracy.

From the cysteine through the phenylalanine, the CDR3 covers 14 amino acids. The read is trimmed to its CDR3 DNA, 42 bases read in frame from base 1. Looking up the germline V gene (reference sequence) yields CDR1 LNHDA and CDR2 SQIVND. Trimming at the junction amounts to 2 bases on V and 1 base on J, and the germline ends lie 9 bases apart. The library was built by means of multiplex PCR. The data were produced on an Illumina HiSeq 4000. CDR3 regions were amplified by Arm-PCR with iRepertoire HTBI primers to construct TCR beta libraries. Gel purification was performed on PCR products prior to sequencing. The source study handled its data this way. Gene usage analysis of CDR3 amino acid clonotypes used the approximately 62 TRBV and more than 13 TRBJ segments found across samples. COPE and FqMerger were used to merge the filtered high-quality paired reads into contigs. BLAST was used to align contigs to IMGT TRBV, TRBD and TRBJ reference genes, and CDR3 was defined according to IMGT. Any clonotype with a frequency above 0.1% was counted as a highly expanded clone. Shannon entropy was used to measure repertoire diversity, and the Gini coefficient was used to measure V-J evenness. A clonotype found in more than one individual was treated as public. TCRdb trimmed public reads at Q25 via fastp, called clones via MiXCR and kept in-frame beta chains. A single entry per CDR3 protein holds the most common genes and DNA from its merged rows. TCRdb assigned the V and J calls; the authors' analysis was not used. This sample comprises more than 350,000 distinct CDR3 sequences, about 15% of them detected only once. The ten most abundant clones make up approximately 16% of the sample.

Taken with the paper, the label for time point translates to: newly diagnosed GD, antithyroid drugs for less than 3 months. For both TCR sequencing and RNA sequencing, RNA was extracted from PBMCs using TRIzol. The diagnosis of Graves' disease followed American Thyroid Association guidelines. Recruitment of patients was carried out at an endocrinology department in Xi'an, China. From each patient, around 9 milliliters of peripheral blood was collected into an EDTA anticoagulant tube. Ficoll Paque Plus density gradient separation was used to isolate PBMCs, and no further T cell sorting was performed. An Agilent 2100 Bioanalyzer and agarose gel were used to check RNA quality, while a NanoDrop 2000 measured RNA concentration. As to this clonotype: Its cognate antigen has yet to be identified. No base quality values were provided; no much bigger clone lies one nucleotide off.

This same sample was also part of a study on T cells in Graves' hyperthyroidism and ophthalmopathy. The second study's authors report: Stable Graves' hyperthyroidism was defined as no progression to ophthalmopathy during 18 months of follow-up. The hyperthyroidism patients were between 18 and 65 years old and newly diagnosed, with a disease duration of less than 2 months. Any patient with an uncontrolled infection, another autoimmune disease, pregnancy or lactation was excluded. Clinical symptoms, serum thyroxine and TRAb, thyroid ultrasound, and orbital computed tomography formed the basis for the diagnoses. For the first round of RT-PCR on the TCR CDR3, the HTBI primer set was used together with the Qiagen OneStep RT-PCR kit. Most expanded thyroid clonotypes (frequency above 0.001) were also detected in blood, a finding suggesting that blood repertoires may reflect thyroid immune responses. In cross-validation, a model built on a 13 V-J signature told ophthalmopathy apart from stable hyperthyroidism with 85% to 90% sensitivity and about 81% specificity, and in testing the same model reached 80%/75%. In validation, the model predicted progression to ophthalmopathy with roughly 70% sensitivity and 72% to 75% specificity, a median of about six months before onset. To identify TCR V-J signatures that set the groups apart, the researchers used a discovery cohort of more than 95 patients, made up of about 44 with Graves' ophthalmopathy and 55 to 65 with stable Graves' hyperthyroidism. An independent validation cohort of under 20 hyperthyroidism patients and approximately 15 patients who later progressed to ophthalmopathy tested prospective prediction of ophthalmopathy. The approximately 100 discovery patients were divided at random into training and test sets in a 7:3 ratio. The study also compared thyroid tissue and blood T-cell repertoires from several Graves' hyperthyroidism patients. After sampling, hyperthyroidism patients received methimazole starting at 30 mg daily, and ophthalmopathy patients received high-dose intravenous methylprednisolone. Libraries were constructed in a second round of multiplex PCR, after which size selection and purification were carried out. Paired-end sequencing of the libraries was performed with 100 bp reads on an Illumina HiSeq2000. Raw data were processed with SOAPnuke, discarding reads with adapters, uncalled bases, mean Phred below 15, or no exact constant-primer or identifier match. High-quality paired reads were merged with COPE v1.2.5, and unique nucleotide sequences were defined as clonotypes. Clonotypes were aligned to IMGT TRBV, TRBD and TRBJ reference segments using MiTCR v1.1. The analysis was restricted to V-J combinations with a frequency above 0.0001, which together covered just over 99% of the repertoires. A TCS score was defined as the ratio between F50 (clonal expansion) and ExV (chaos), using BLOSUM62-based TCRdist between CDR3 peptides within each V-J. Welch's t-statistics and random forest reduced approximately 520 V-J features to under 15, which were used in a naive Bayes classifier (R e1071). No statistical method was used to fix the sample size in advance, and group allocation was not hidden from the investigators. The paper reports TCR Vbeta CDR3 sequencing of some 140 peripheral blood samples: 40 to 45 ophthalmopathy, fewer than 80 hyperthyroidism and around 17 progressor patients.

The V and J genes are TRBV19 and TRBJ2-7; there is no confident call for the D gene. The origin of this receptor is a woman aged 25 to 39 with Graves disease. Donor details come from another sample of the same person, matched by shared clones. The input for sequencing was peripheral blood mononuclear cells (PBMCs), taken at new diagnosis, from a patient treated with antithyroid drugs. For the CDR3, the sequence is CASSIQGGSYEQYF. The DNA is TGTGCCAGTAGTATACAAGGCGGTTCCTACGAGCAGTACTTC. Extended through the reference TRBV19 and TRBJ2-7 proteins, this CDR3 yields the full variable domain: DGGITQSPKYLFRKEGQNVTLSCEQNLNHDAMYWYRQDPGQGLRLIYYSQIVNDFQKGDIAEGYSVSREKKESFPLTVTSAQKNPTAFYLCASSIQGGSYEQYFGPGTRLTVT.